These 10 T cell receptor beta chains share one sample of origin, sequenced in a study of early T cells in non-severe SARS-CoV-2 infection. MiXCR, applied by TCRdb to the 5' RACE reads, yields one record per CDR3 protein. The data contain roughly 72,000 distinct CDR3 sequences, around 12% of them seen just once; the ten biggest clones take up 2.7%. The material sequenced was whole blood, taken at baseline. These receptors came from an adult who was a healthcare worker with PCR-confirmed SARS-CoV-2 infection or an uninfected control (not recorded which).

This clonotype has a count of ten or more. The gene calls are TRBV4-3 and TRBJ2-5; 12 bases map to TRBD2. The CDR3 loop spans 18 amino acids. The J segment lost 2 bases and the V segment lost 2 bases, leaving 9 bases of the junction unmatched. CDR1 LGHNA and CDR2 YSLEER come from the germline V gene. The CDR3 sequence is CASSQRASGGGRQETQYF. The CDR3 nucleotides are TGCGCCAGCAGCCAAAGGGCTAGCGGGGGGGGAAGGCAAGAGACCCAGTACTTC.

The table lists this clonotype with a few counts. V is TRBV28 and J is TRBJ2-1; 8 nucleotides agree with TRBD2. The CDR3 runs to 17 residues. Germline lookup yields CDR1 MDHEN and CDR2 SYDVKM. V lost 2 bases, J lost 7 bases, and 13 bases stayed unmatched. The CDR3 loop reads CASSLGAGVLGSNEQFF. CDR3 DNA sequence: TGTGCCAGCAGTTTAGGAGCGGGGGTCCTCGGGAGTAATGAGCAGTTCTTC.

This clonotype is termed medium-sized. This chain connects TRBV5-1 to TRBJ1-2; D uncertain. The CDR3 length is 13 residues. Germline CDR1 SGHRS, CDR2 YFSETQ. Trimming pared 0 bases from V and 4 bases from J, leaving 7 bases between. The CDR3 reads CASSLGSGYGYTF. The CDR3 nucleotides read TGCGCCAGCAGCTTGGGGTCTGGCTATGGCTACACCTTC.

V and J are TRBV11-2 and TRBJ1-5; D is ambiguous. This CDR3 has 13 residues. The germline CDR1 and CDR2 sequences are SGHAT and FQNNGV. The V end lost 2 bases, the J end lost 3 bases, and 5 bases lay between the germline ends. CDR3 protein: CASSLLFNQPQHF. Written as DNA, the CDR3 is TGTGCCAGCAGCTTACTTTTCAATCAGCCCCAGCATTTT.

This clonotype turned up a few times. V is TRBV7-6 and J is TRBJ2-1, with 13 bases aligning to TRBD2. Per the germline V gene, CDR1 is SGHVS and CDR2 is FNYEAQ. V shed 1 base, J shed 15 bases, and the junction held 9 bases outside the gene matches. CDR3 size: 15 residues. The CDR3 nucleotides are TGTGCCAGCAGCTTAGTGGGGACTAGCGGGGTTGACTTGTTCTTC. As protein: CASSLVGTSGVDLFF. The variable domain in full, completed from reference TRBV7-6 and TRBJ2-1, reads GAGVSQSPRYKVTKRGQDVALRCDPISGHVSLYWYRQALGQGPEFLTYFNYEAQQDKSGLPNDRFSAERPEGSISTLTIQRTEQRDSAMYRCASSLVGTSGVDLFFGPGTRLTVL.

This sequence joins TRBV4-3 and TRBJ1-5; D unresolved. The CDR3 length is 15 residues. Trimming left V 0 bases short and J 2 bases short, with 8 bases between. CDR1 is LGHNA, CDR2 YSLEER, per germline. This chain's CDR3 is CASSQDFYGNQPQHF. The DNA of the CDR3 is TGCGCCAGCAGCCAAGATTTCTATGGCAATCAGCCCCAGCATTTT.

This clonotype has only a few counts. The gene calls are TRBV4-1 and TRBJ2-2, with TRBD2 as a possible D gene (5 bases). Germline V gene data show CDR1 as MGHRA and CDR2 as YSYEKL. Trimming left V 0 bases short and J 3 bases short, with 17 bases between. This CDR3 contains 18 residues. DNA of the CDR3: TGCGCCAGCAGCCAAGATCGGATAGAGGGATGGGACACCGGGGAGCTGTTTTTT. Amino acid sequence: CASSQDRIEGWDTGELFF.

The chain carries TRBV28 and TRBJ2-1, with D possibly TRBD1 on 6 matching bases. Trimming stripped 6 bases from V and 6 bases from J, with 21 bases between. The CDR3 extends over 16 amino acids. Germline CDR1 is MDHEN and CDR2 is SYDVKM. The CDR3 spells CASSLHGGGYANEQFF. As DNA, the CDR3 is TGTGCCAGCAGCTTACATGGGGGCGGGTATGCCAATGAGCAGTTCTTC.

V gene TRBV10-3 combines with J gene TRBJ1-2; no firm D call. CDR1 is ENHRY and CDR2 is SYGVKD in the germline V gene. V lost 6 bases, J lost 5 bases, and 13 bases lay in between. The CDR3 loop spans 13 amino acids. In DNA, the CDR3 is TGTGCCATCAGCCCCGAACAGAGTTATGGCTACACCTTC. Protein: CAISPEQSYGYTF.

In this sample, this clonotype turned up a few times. This sequence joins TRBV4-1 and TRBJ2-2; TRBD2 aligns across 8 bases. The CDR3 runs to 16 residues. Germline lookup yields CDR1 MGHRA and CDR2 YSYEKL. The V segment lost 4 bases and the J segment 4 bases; nucleotides outside the gene matches: 8. CDR3 bases: TGCGCCAGCAGCCCCCCGGGGCTAGCGGGCACCGGGGAGCTGTTTTTT. Translation: CASSPPGLAGTGELFF.